Listed below are T cell receptor beta chains from one sample, sequenced in a study of T cell repertoires in cytomegalovirus infection. The antigens these receptors bind are not known. TCRdb fed the reads into MiXCR, producing one record per CDR3 protein. This table holds approximately 910,000 distinct CDR3 sequences, approximately 31% found once. Sequences were derived from cultured CD8+ T cells from PBMCs, sampled from culture after CMV antigen stimulation. The source of these receptors is a human donor in good health (CMV status not recorded). Some clones in this sample may be carry-over from other donors' samples. Each CDR3 is given with its conserved first and last residue. A D gene is named only where the DNA matches it firmly. Size is omitted from some rows. Given values are once, few, many or a class for expanded clones.

len,j_gene,d_gene,v_gene,abundance,CDR3nt,CDR3aa
14,TRBJ2-2,-,TRBV27,-,TGTGCCAGCAGTTTGACGGGGTACCCCGGGGAGCTGTTTTTT,CASSLTGYPGELFF
14,TRBJ2-1,-,TRBV4-3,-,TGCGCCAGCGGGGGCGAGGGGGGGAACAATGAGCAGTTCTTC,CASGGEGGNNEQFF
16,TRBJ2-3,TRBD2,TRBV2,-,TGTGCCAGCAGCGGGACTAGCGGGGGAGACACAGATACGCAGTATTTT,CASSGTSGGDTDTQYF
16,TRBJ2-7,-,TRBV27,few,TGTGCCAGCAGGCGTGAATGGGGGTCGAGCTCCTACGAGCAGTACTTC,CASRREWGSSSYEQYF
16,TRBJ1-6,-,TRBV7-9,-,TGTGCCAGCAGCTCACCGGTCCAGGAATATAATTCACCCCTCCACTTT,CASSSPVQEYNSPLHF
16,TRBJ2-3,TRBD1,TRBV29-1,-,TGCAGCGTTGAAGACGGGACAGACCCTAGCACAGATACGCAGTATTTT,CSVEDGTDPSTDTQYF
11,TRBJ1-1,-,TRBV27,-,TGTGCCAGCATCACAGGGAGTGGTGCTTTCTTT,CASITGSGAFF
14,TRBJ1-1,-,TRBV7-2,few,TGTGCCAGCAGCTTAGGCTTCTCAAACACTGAAGCTTTCTTT,CASSLGFSNTEAFF
15,TRBJ1-1,-,TRBV19,-,TGTGCCAGTAGTCCCCCTCCGGATCCGAACACTGAAGCTTTCTTT,CASSPPPDPNTEAFF
14,TRBJ2-5,-,TRBV7-9,-,TGTGCCAGCAGCCCCCCGACAGCACAAGAGACCCAGTACTTC,CASSPPTAQETQYF
15,TRBJ1-2,TRBD1,TRBV7-9,few,TGTGCCAGCAACCCACAGGGGGGGAGAAACTATGGCTACACCTTC,CASNPQGGRNYGYTF
14,TRBJ2-3,-,TRBV9,-,TGTGCCAGCAGCGCGGGTGGGGGCCCAGATACGCAGTATTTT,CASSAGGGPDTQYF
17,TRBJ2-1,TRBD2,TRBV7-4,few,TGTGCCAGCAGCACCCCCCGGGGGGCGGGGGGCTACAATGAGCAGTTCTTC,CASSTPRGAGGYNEQFF
18,TRBJ2-6,TRBD1,TRBV27,-,TGTGCCAGCAGTACCAAACGGACAGGGCTCTCTGGGGCCAACGTCCTGACTTTC,CASSTKRTGLSGANVLTF
16,TRBJ2-1,-,TRBV19,-,TGTGCCAGTAGCTCCCCCCAGGAGGAACCCTACAATGAGCAGTTCTTC,CASSSPQEEPYNEQFF
12,TRBJ1-1,-,TRBV7-9,few,TGTGCCAGCAGCGTCTTGGGTCCTGAAGCTTTCTTT,CASSVLGPEAFF
12,TRBJ2-1,-,TRBV14,-,TGTGCCAGCAGCCAAGCAGCCAATGAGCAGTTCTTC,CASSQAANEQFF
12,TRBJ2-2,-,TRBV6-1,-,TGTGCCAGCAGTACGACAACCGGGGAGCTGTTTTTT,CASSTTTGELFF
12,TRBJ1-1,-,TRBV19,many,TGTGCCAGCAGCATACCAGGGACTGAAGCTTTCTTT,CASSIPGTEAFF
16,TRBJ2-1,TRBD1,TRBV7-6,many,TGTGCCAGCAGCTTAGGGACAGGTTACTCCTACAATGAGCAGTTCTTC,CASSLGTGYSYNEQFF
12,TRBJ2-7,-,TRBV6-1,-,TGTGCCAGCATGGGACTTTTCTACGAGCAGTACTTC,CASMGLFYEQYF
13,TRBJ2-3,-,TRBV7-9,few,TGTGCCAGCAGCAAAGACGGCACAGATACGCAGTATTTT,CASSKDGTDTQYF
18,TRBJ1-1,-,TRBV7-9,many,TGTGCCAGCAGCCCGCCTTGGGGAGGGGTTAACGGGAACACTGAAGCTTTCTTT,CASSPPWGGVNGNTEAFF
15,TRBJ1-2,-,TRBV7-2,-,TGTGCCAGCAGCTTAGCCATAATTCAGGGAAATGGCTACACCTTC,CASSLAIIQGNGYTF
15,TRBJ2-6,-,TRBV6-2/TRBV6-3,few,TGTGCCAGCAGTTACCCCAGGGCTGGGGCCAACGTCCTGACTTTC,CASSYPRAGANVLTF
13,TRBJ2-5,-,TRBV19,-,TGTGCCAGTAGTGATGAGCGAGCTGGGACCCAGTACTTC,CASSDERAGTQYF
15,TRBJ2-3,-,TRBV6-8,once,TGTACCAGCAGTTATTCGCCCGACCTCCCAGATACGCAGTATTTT,CTSSYSPDLPDTQYF
12,TRBJ1-2,-,TRBV19,-,TGTGCCAGTGGGGGACACAGCTATGGCTACACCTTC,CASGGHSYGYTF
17,TRBJ2-3,-,TRBV7-2,-,TGTGCCAGCAGCTTATCGTCGAATTGGCGGGGCACAGATACGCAGTATTTT,CASSLSSNWRGTDTQYF
16,TRBJ1-2,TRBD1,TRBV7-6,few,TGTGCCAGCAGCAACACTAGGACAGGAACCTCCTATGGCTACACCTTC,CASSNTRTGTSYGYTF
15,TRBJ2-7,-,TRBV7-9,-,TGTGCCAGCAGCTGGGTCGGAGAGGGGATCAACGAGCAGTACTTC,CASSWVGEGINEQYF
14,TRBJ2-1,-,TRBV28,-,TGTGCCAGCCTGAAGCTGGACGGCTACAATGAGCAGTTCTTC,CASLKLDGYNEQFF
14,TRBJ1-5,TRBD1,TRBV20-1,-,TGCAGTGCTAGAGCGGACAGGGGGAATCAGCCCCAGCATTTT,CSARADRGNQPQHF
19,TRBJ2-6,TRBD2,TRBV24-1,few,TGTGCCACCAGTGATCCTTGGACTAGCGGCAGCTCTGGGGCCAACGTCCTGACTTTC,CATSDPWTSGSSGANVLTF
18,TRBJ2-1,-,TRBV7-6,few,TGTGCCAGCAGCTTAGAGTTTCCGATGTCCCTAGCGTACAATGAGCAGTTCTTC,CASSLEFPMSLAYNEQFF
12,TRBJ2-1,-,TRBV7-9,-,TGTGCCAGCAGCTCCCTGGTTGATGAGCAGTTCTTC,CASSSLVDEQFF
15,TRBJ2-1,TRBD1,TRBV6-2/TRBV6-3,-,TGTGCCAGCACTGAAGGACAGGGCCACTACAATGAGCAGTTCTTC,CASTEGQGHYNEQFF
16,TRBJ2-3,TRBD2,TRBV4-1,once,TGCGCCAGCAGCAACCCTAGCGGGGGGGCCGGAGATACGCAGTATTTT,CASSNPSGGAGDTQYF
14,TRBJ2-7,TRBD1,TRBV6-1,few,TGTGCCAGCAGAAGCACGGGACAGTCCTACGAGCAGTACTTC,CASRSTGQSYEQYF
14,TRBJ1-2,-,TRBV7-9,few,TGTGCCAGCAGCCCGGGGGTCCGTCAGGGGGGCTACACCTTC,CASSPGVRQGGYTF
14,TRBJ1-5,-,TRBV5-6,few,TGTGCCAGCAGCTTCGGCAGGCCCCAAGAGCCCCAGCATTTT,CASSFGRPQEPQHF
15,TRBJ2-5,-,TRBV11-2,few,TGTGCCAGCAGCATGGGCAGACGGTACCAAGAGACCCAGTACTTC,CASSMGRRYQETQYF
20,TRBJ2-3,TRBD2,TRBV10-3,few,TGTGCCATCAGTGAGTCGTCTAGCGGGGGGCGTATAGCTAGCACAGATACGCAGTATTTT,CAISESSSGGRIASTDTQYF
16,TRBJ2-3,-,TRBV7-8,-,TGTGCCAGCAGCTTGGGTAACCCACACTTCGCAGATACGCAGTATTTT,CASSLGNPHFADTQYF
16,TRBJ2-5,-,TRBV4-1,-,TGCGCCAGCAGCCAAGCACCGACAGGTAACCAAGAGACCCAGTACTTC,CASSQAPTGNQETQYF
17,TRBJ2-5,-,TRBV7-9,many,TGTGCCAGCAGCCCCCCAACCGCGGGGCTCCAGCAAGAGACCCAGTACTTC,CASSPPTAGLQQETQYF
14,TRBJ2-1,-,TRBV4-1,-,TGCGCCAGCAGCCAACCGGGATCCTACAATGAGCAGTTCTTC,CASSQPGSYNEQFF
16,TRBJ2-1,-,TRBV6-5,-,TGTGCCAGCAGTTACTCGACGGGGTTGACCTACAATGAGCAGTTCTTC,CASSYSTGLTYNEQFF
13,TRBJ1-6,-,TRBV6-6,many,TGTGCCAGCAGTTACGGGGACAATTCACCCCTCCACTTT,CASSYGDNSPLHF
15,TRBJ2-1,TRBD2,TRBV6-5,-,TGTGCCAGCAGTTTCCGAGAGAGCGGGGGAGGTGAGCAGTTCTTC,CASSFRESGGGEQFF
16,TRBJ1-5,-,TRBV19,few,TGTGCCAGTAGTATGGGCTGGCAGGGGTTACGGCAGCCCCAGCATTTT,CASSMGWQGLRQPQHF